Detailed here is one T cell receptor beta chain. Its antigen is as yet unknown. This record belongs to a study of siplizumab effects on memory and regulatory T cells. Produced via immunoSEQ multiplex PCR; TCRdb's table is partial and in-frame only. The top ten hold roughly 0.6% of the sample, which has about 100,000 clones, approximately 94% seen once. The CDR3 is 12 residues long. The germline V gene has CDR1 GTSNPN and CDR2 SVGIG (reference sequence). Trimming left V 0 bases short and J 7 bases short, with 7 bases between. Study-wide points: Proof of suppressive function in proliferating Tregs from siplizumab cultures was not established. Only a minor fraction of alloreactive clones mapped to unstimulated subsets.

The rearrangement joins TRBV30 to TRBJ1-5; no clear D gene. The TCR sequence derives from a human donor in good health. Sequencing input: Tregs sorted from blood. The CDR3 loop reads CAWSVLEQPQHF. CDR3 nucleotides: TGTGCCTGGAGTGTATTGGAACAGCCCCAGCATTTT.